The 26 T cell receptor beta chains presented below share a single source sample, sequenced in a study of CD8 T cells in Susac syndrome. When the RNA was reverse transcribed, random hexamers were used with an input of roughly 0.45 to 1 ug. Using its own MiXCR run on the immunoSEQ multiplex PCR reads, TCRdb lists one record per CDR3 protein. The data show 110,000 or so distinct CDR3 sequences, 90% to 95% seen once. Specimen: CD4+ T cells from PBMCs. These receptors all stem from a human donor with multiple sclerosis.

CDR3 nucleotides: TGTGCCAGCATTCAACAGCGAGCTAACTATGGCTACACCTTC. Protein product: CASIQQRANYGYTF. This sequence joins TRBV6-2 or TRBV6-3 and TRBJ1-2; D is unresolved. V was cut by 7 bases and J by 0 bases, with 12 bases left in between. The CDR3 extends over 14 amino acids. From germline, CDR1 is MNHEY and CDR2 SVGEGT.

The V call is TRBV28, the J call TRBJ2-7, with a tentative D call TRBD1 (5 bases). The length of the CDR3 is 14 residues. V gave up 3 bases and J gave up 3 bases, with 12 bases separating them. The germline gives CDR1 MDHEN, CDR2 SYDVKM. The CDR3 loop reads CASSFVQGIYEQYF. In DNA, the CDR3 is TGTGCCAGCAGTTTCGTGCAGGGAATCTACGAGCAGTACTTC.

CDR3 bases: TGTGCCAGTAGCACGACAGCTTCGAACACTGAAGCTTTCTTT. As protein: CASSTTASNTEAFF. The chain is built from TRBV19 and TRBJ1-1; TRBD1 might be the D (5 bases). The germline V gene encodes CDR1 LNHDA and CDR2 SQIVND (reference sequence). CDR3 size: 14 residues. V lost 6 bases and J lost 1, with 12 bases in between.

The chain combines TRBV10-3 with TRBJ1-5; weak D call: TRBD1 (5 bases). Germline CDR1 and CDR2: ENHRY and SYGVKD. V was shortened by 3 bases and J by 7 bases, with 16 bases between the two germline ends. The length of the CDR3 is 15 residues. The CDR3 here is CAISDWGESRQPQHF. The CDR3 DNA reads TGTGCCATCAGTGACTGGGGGGAATCAAGGCAGCCCCAGCATTTT.

This clonotype was counted once. The chain uses TRBV6-5 and TRBJ1-2; no clear D gene. Trimming removed 5 bases at V and 8 bases at J, with 15 bases between. The CDR3 loop spans 13 amino acids. CDR1 MNHEY and CDR2 SVGAGI come from the germline V gene. The CDR3 region is CASSRREGFGYTF. DNA of the CDR3: TGTGCCAGCAGTCGCCGGGAGGGTTTCGGCTACACCTTC.

This clonotype was recorded a few times. This chain joins TRBV4-2 and TRBJ1-6; D not certain. The CDR3 covers 14 residues. V was cut by 0 bases and J by 7 bases, with 7 bases left in between. Germline lookup yields CDR1 LGHNA and CDR2 YNFKEQ. The CDR3 bases are TGTGCCAGCAGCCAAGAGGGCGGGAATTCACCCCTCCACTTT. This gives the protein CASSQEGGNSPLHF.

V is TRBV18 and J is TRBJ2-1; D unresolved. Germline loops: CDR1 KGHSH, CDR2 LQKENI. The CDR3 totals 13 residues. Trimming stripped 1 base from V and 7 bases from J, with 8 bases between. The CDR3 nucleotides read TGTGCCAGCTCACCACAATTCGCGAATGAGCAGTTCTTC. Translated: CASSPQFANEQFF. Using reference TRBV18 and TRBJ2-1 for the parts outside the CDR3, the full variable domain is NAGVMQNPRHLVRRRGQEARLRCSPMKGHSHVYWYRQLPEEGLKFMVYLQKENIIDESGMPKERFSAEFPKEGPSILRIQQVVRGDSAAYFCASSPQFANEQFFGPGTRLTVL.

This clonotype was found once. The J gene is TRBJ1-2, the V gene TRBV7-3; no clear D gene. V was shortened by 4 bases and J by 9 bases, with 15 bases between the two germline ends. Looked up from germline, CDR1 is SGHTA and CDR2 is FQGTGA. CDR3 length equals 13 residues. The CDR3, as DNA: TGTGCCAGCAGCTCTCAATTAACCGGGAGCTACACCTTC. It is translated as CASSSQLTGSYTF.

This chain uses TRBV9 with TRBJ1-4; D perhaps matches TRBD1 (6 bases). Germline lookup yields CDR1 SGDLS and CDR2 YYNGEE. Trimming left V 3 bases short and J 5 bases short, with 14 bases between. CDR3 length equals 15 residues. CDR3 bases: TGTGCCAGCAGCGCCCGGGTAGGGGGAAATGAAAAACTGTTTTTT. Translating gives CASSARVGGNEKLFF.

This clonotype showed up just once. The V and J genes are TRBV30 and TRBJ1-6, with D uncertain. CDR1 GTSNPN and CDR2 SVGIG come from the germline V gene (reference sequence). V was shortened by 6 bases and J by 0 bases, with 9 bases between the two germline ends. This CDR3 comprises 14 residues. DNA for the CDR3: TGTGCCTGCCTAATTCACTCCTATAATTCACCCCTCCACTTT. It encodes CACLIHSYNSPLHF.

V is TRBV5-1 and J is TRBJ1-6, with unresolved D. CDR3 size: 15 residues. V was clipped by 4 bases and J by 6 bases, with 14 bases between them. Germline values: CDR1 SGHRS, CDR2 YFSETQ. The CDR3 here is CASSLGPSVNSPLHF. As DNA, the CDR3 is TGCGCCAGCAGCCTCGGACCAAGCGTTAATTCACCCCTCCACTTT.

The V call is TRBV5-1, the J call TRBJ2-5; TRBD2 matches 10 bases. CDR1 is SGHRS, CDR2 YFSETQ, per germline. V lost 1 base to trimming and J lost 4 bases; unmatched junction nucleotides: 4. The length of the CDR3 is 15 residues. The CDR3 here is CASSLQLAGGETQYF. DNA of the CDR3: TGCGCCAGCAGCTTGCAGTTAGCGGGGGGAGAGACCCAGTACTTC. Using reference TRBV5-1 and TRBJ2-5 for the parts outside the CDR3, the full variable domain is KAGVTQTPRYLIKTRGQQVTLSCSPISGHRSVSWYQQTPGQGLQFLFEYFSETQRNKGNFPGRFSGRQFSNSRSEMNVSTLELGDSALYLCASSLQLAGGETQYFGPGTRLLVL.

This chain uses TRBV12-3 or TRBV12-4 with TRBJ1-6, with D hard to call. The CDR3 runs 14 residues. Trimming removed 8 bases from V and 10 bases from J, with 18 bases in between. The DNA of the CDR3 is TGTGCCAGCGGAACGACGGAGCTGGGGTCACCCCTCCACTTT. Protein: CASGTTELGSPLHF.

The genes are TRBV28 and TRBJ2-3, with 10 bases aligning to TRBD2. This CDR3 region has 15 residues. The junction had 5 bases not matched to a gene; V was cut back by 7 bases and J by 1 base. Germline CDR1 MDHEN, CDR2 SYDVKM. DNA of the CDR3: TGTGCCAGCATCGCCGGGACTAGCGGCACAGATACGCAGTATTTT. It codes for CASIAGTSGTDTQYF.

The chain has TRBV7-2 and TRBJ1-5; a weak D match, TRBD1 (5 bases). Trimming removed 5 bases from V and 11 bases from J, with 28 bases in between. Per germline, CDR1 SGHTA and CDR2 FQGNSA. This CDR3 comprises 17 residues. CDR3 sequence: CASSPTGGAGLPLAQHF. Written as DNA, the CDR3 is TGTGCCAGCAGCCCTACGGGTGGGGCAGGACTCCCTTTGGCCCAGCATTTT.

The CDR3 is CASSPQGVSNQPQHF. The DNA for the CDR3 is TGTGCCAGCAGCCCCCAGGGGGTTAGCAATCAGCCCCAGCATTTT. The V call is TRBV7-2, the J call TRBJ1-5; 7 positions match TRBD1. With 5 bases clipped from V and 0 bases from J, the junction kept 4 bases outside the gene matches. This CDR3 is 15 amino acids long. CDR1 is SGHTA, CDR2 FQGNSA, per germline.

This chain links TRBV30 with TRBJ1-1; D is unresolved. The V end was cut by 1 base, the J end by 5 bases, with 8 bases between. The CDR3 consists of 12 residues. From germline, CDR1 is GTSNPN and CDR2 SVGIG (reference sequence). CDR3 DNA sequence: TGTGCCTGGAGTGAGAGGGAGACTGAAGCTTTCTTT. This gives the protein CAWSERETEAFF. Filled out from reference TRBV30 and TRBJ1-1, the complete variable domain reads SQTIHQWPATLVQPVGSPLSLECTVEGTSNPNLYWYRQAAGRGLQLLFYSVGIGQISSEVPQNLSASRPQDRQFILSSKKLLLSDSGFYLCAWSERETEAFFGQGTRLTVV.

In DNA, the CDR3 is TGTGCCAGCAGTCGTCAGGGGCTCGACGAGCAGTACTTC. It translates to CASSRQGLDEQYF. The chain carries TRBV28 and TRBJ2-7; the D gene is possibly TRBD1 (6 bases). Trimming shortened V by 5 bases and J by 5 bases, and 13 bases separated the two germline ends. Germline loops: CDR1 MDHEN, CDR2 SYDVKM. The CDR3 totals 13 residues.

The V call is TRBV19, the J call TRBJ1-5; D might be TRBD1 (6 bases). Deletions cut 8 bases from V and 8 bases from J, with 16 bases between. The CDR3 is made up of 13 amino acids. Germline V gives CDR1 LNHDA, CDR2 SQIVND (reference sequence). The CDR3 nucleotides are TGTGCCAGTGCTGGGGGGCCTGGGGAGCCCCAGCATTTT. Protein: CASAGGPGEPQHF.

The genes are TRBV7-3 and TRBJ2-5; 8 positions match TRBD1. The CDR3 runs to 15 residues. J was trimmed by 5 bases and V by 4 bases; bases with no gene match: 9. Germline V gene lookup returns CDR1 SGHTA and CDR2 FQGTGA. CDR3 bases: TGTGCCAGCAGCTCCCGGACAGGGTGGAGTGAGACCCAGTACTTC. Its protein product is CASSSRTGWSETQYF.

The V call is TRBV28, the J call TRBJ2-7; no definite D call. The CDR3 covers 11 residues. Germline lookup yields CDR1 MDHEN and CDR2 SYDVKM. V lost 3 bases and J 2 bases, leaving 2 bases between the germline ends. The CDR3 sequence: CASSFTYEQYF. The CDR3 coding sequence is TGTGCCAGCAGTTTTACCTACGAGCAGTACTTC.

This clonotype was counted a single time. This sequence joins TRBV5-1 and TRBJ1-2; D is possibly TRBD1 (6 bases). The germline V gene has CDR1 SGHRS and CDR2 YFSETQ. This CDR3 has 12 residues. V was clipped by 3 bases and J by 4 bases, with 7 bases between them. The CDR3 here is CASSSDSYGYTF. The DNA for the CDR3 is TGCGCCAGCAGCTCGGACAGCTATGGCTACACCTTC.

This rearrangement joins TRBV30 to TRBJ1-1; TRBD1 is a possible D gene (5 bases). V gave up 0 bases and J gave up 1 base, with 9 bases separating them. The CDR3 totals 14 residues. Germline assignment: CDR1 GTSNPN and CDR2 SVGIG (reference sequence). The CDR3, as DNA: TGTGCCTGGAGTGTAGGACAATCGAACACTGAAGCTTTCTTT. This encodes CAWSVGQSNTEAFF.

The gene calls are TRBV6-5 and TRBJ1-2; TRBD1 agrees at 8 bases. CDR3 length equals 13 residues. Per germline, CDR1 MNHEY and CDR2 SVGAGI. With 6 bases clipped from V and 4 bases from J, the junction kept 4 bases outside the gene matches. This CDR3 is CASRATGGYGYTF. The CDR3 DNA sequence: TGTGCCAGCAGAGCCACAGGGGGCTATGGCTACACCTTC.

The rearrangement uses TRBV18 and TRBJ1-1; D remains ambiguous. Deletions cut 2 bases from V and 1 base from J, with 8 bases between. CDR1 and CDR2 (germline): KGHSH, LQKENI. The CDR3 extends over 14 amino acids. DNA for the CDR3: TGTGCCAGCTCACCAGTAAACGGGAACACTGAAGCTTTCTTT. Amino acid sequence: CASSPVNGNTEAFF.

This clonotype was detected once. V is TRBV4-1 and J is TRBJ1-2; unclear D gene. This CDR3 comprises 16 residues. Trimming pared 2 bases from V and 3 bases from J, leaving 16 bases between. Germline CDR1 is MGHRA and CDR2 is YSYEKL. The CDR3 here is CASSQTPGQRDYGYTF. In DNA, the CDR3 is TGCGCCAGCAGCCAAACGCCGGGCCAGAGGGACTATGGCTACACCTTC.